These 27 T cell receptor beta chains came from one sample sequenced in a study of human T cells and chemical hapten exposure. TCRdb recomputed calls from the RACE reads with MiXCR, one row per CDR3 protein. The sample lists 75,000 to 95,000 distinct CDR3 sequences, about 12% seen once, with about 3.7% in the top ten. The time point was: patch test 1, 2 weeks after DPC sensitization. Treatment indicated: therapeutic diphenylcyclopropenone sensitization with weekly scalp DPC. Sequences were derived from whole blood, sampled in connection with sensitization to the hapten diphenylcyclopropenone (DPC). The receptors were sampled from a woman aged 55-70 years with alopecia areata. Some clones in this sample may be carry-over from other donors' samples.

The rearrangement links TRBV12-3 or TRBV12-4 to TRBJ1-5; possibly TRBD1 for D (6 bases). The CDR3 is 15 residues long. Deletions cut 6 bases from V and 0 bases from J, with 12 bases between. CDR3 sequence reads: CASSEGVDSNQPQHF. The CDR3 DNA follows: TGTGCCAGCAGCGAGGGGGTTGATAGCAATCAGCCCCAGCATTTT.

This chain links TRBV5-4 with TRBJ2-1; D is undetermined. Between the trimmed V and J ends, which lost 0 bases and 9 bases, there was a span of 7 bases. The CDR3 is 12 amino acids. CDR1 SGHNT and CDR2 YYREEE come from the germline V gene (reference sequence). The CDR3 DNA follows: TGTGCCAGCAGCTTGGCTGGTACTGAGCAGTTCTTC. Encoded protein: CASSLAGTEQFF.

The V call is TRBV25-1, the J call TRBJ2-7; D is unclear. The CDR3 loop spans 13 amino acids. Germline CDR1 is MGHDK and CDR2 is SYGVNS. Trimming stripped 4 bases from V and 4 bases from J, with 11 bases between. The CDR3 sequence is CASSGWDGYEQYF. The CDR3 DNA reads TGTGCCAGCAGTGGGTGGGATGGGTACGAGCAGTACTTC.

This clonotype was recorded a few times. The chain links TRBV4-1 to TRBJ1-5, with D possibly TRBD1 on 6 matching bases. Germline V gene data show CDR1 as MGHRA and CDR2 as YSYEKL. CDR3 length: 16 amino acids. V lost 0 bases and J 7 bases, leaving 16 bases between the germline ends. For the CDR3, the DNA is TGCGCCAGCAGCCAAGATGGGGGGGACAATCAACAGCCCCAGCATTTT. Its protein product is CASSQDGGDNQQPQHF.

This clonotype was counted at least ten times. J is TRBJ2-2 and V is TRBV4-1, with no clear D. The CDR3 is 13 amino acids. Germline V lookup: CDR1 MGHRA, CDR2 YSYEKL. The V gene lost 1 base and the J gene lost 8 bases, with 8 bases spanning the gap. The CDR3 protein is CASSQVPPGELFF. CDR3 bases: TGCGCCAGCAGCCAAGTCCCACCAGGGGAGCTGTTTTTT.

This clonotype showed up just a few times. The gene calls are TRBV7-9 and TRBJ1-5, with D tentatively TRBD1 (6 bases). CDR1 and CDR2 from the germline V gene are SEHNR and FQNEAQ (reference sequence). V lost 4 bases and J lost 0, with 13 bases in between. CDR3 length equals 16 residues. DNA of the CDR3: TGTGCCAGCAGCTCGAACAGGGAATATAGCAATCAGCCCCAGCATTTT. Its protein product is CASSSNREYSNQPQHF.

This clonotype was picked up many times. CDR3 DNA: TGTGCCAGCAGCACCACAGAAAACACTGAAGCTTTCTTT. Protein: CASSTTENTEAFF. The V call is TRBV7-6, the J call TRBJ1-1; D is undetermined. Trimming removed 5 bases from V and 2 bases from J, with 9 bases in between. Germline V gene data show CDR1 as SGHVS and CDR2 as FNYEAQ. This CDR3 is 13 amino acids long.

This clonotype has a count of ten or more. This sequence joins TRBV5-4 and TRBJ2-3, with a possible D match to TRBD2 (6 bases). Deletions cut 0 bases from V and 2 bases from J, with 13 bases between. CDR1 is SGHNT and CDR2 is YYREEE in the germline V gene (reference sequence). The CDR3 contains 16 residues. In DNA, the CDR3 is TGTGCCAGCAGCTTGGGGAGCGGGCGAGTCACAGATACGCAGTATTTT. Translated: CASSLGSGRVTDTQYF.

This clonotype was found many times. CDR3 nucleotide sequence: TGCAGTGCTAGGGCCTTCGGACAAAACGACGAGCAGTACTTC. Translation: CSARAFGQNDEQYF. The V gene is TRBV20-1, the J gene TRBJ2-7; tentatively, D is TRBD1 (5 bases). In germline, CDR1 is DFQATT, CDR2 SNEGSKA (reference sequence). The CDR3 loop spans 14 amino acids. The V end was cut by 3 bases, the J end by 5 bases, with 17 bases between.

V usage is TRBV7-9 and J usage is TRBJ1-1; D ambiguous. With 8 bases removed from V and 8 bases from J, the gap between germline ends came to 15 bases. The CDR3 loop spans 12 amino acids. Germline V gives CDR1 SEHNR, CDR2 FQNEAQ (reference sequence). The CDR3 bases are TGTGCCAGCTCCGAGGTCTCGGGGGAAGCTTTCTTT. It specifies CASSEVSGEAFF.

The rearrangement joins TRBV20-1 to TRBJ1-1, with D maybe TRBD1 (6 bases). CDR3 length equals 14 residues. Germline V gene data show CDR1 as DFQATT and CDR2 as SNEGSKA (reference sequence). V lost 0 bases to trimming and J lost 5 bases, with 13 bases between them. Here the CDR3 DNA reads TGCAGTGCTAGAGACATCAGGGGCGGGACTGAAGCTTTCTTT. Its protein is CSARDIRGGTEAFF.

V usage is TRBV18 and J usage is TRBJ2-1; TRBD2 matches at 8 bases. The CDR3 is 12 residues long. Germline V gene data show CDR1 as KGHSH and CDR2 as LQKENI. The junction had 3 bases not matched to a gene; V was cut back by 5 bases and J by 9 bases. The CDR3, as DNA: TGTGCCAGCTCATTAACTAGCGGTGAGCAGTTCTTC. Encoded protein: CASSLTSGEQFF.

This clonotype occurred a few times. The gene calls are TRBV4-1 and TRBJ2-6; D remains unclear. This CDR3 comprises 15 residues. Trimming removed 1 base at V and 3 bases at J, with 7 bases between. Germline V gene lookup returns CDR1 MGHRA and CDR2 YSYEKL. DNA for the CDR3: TGCGCCAGCAGCCAAGTTCCTAATGGGGCCAACGTCCTGACTTTC. Its protein is CASSQVPNGANVLTF.

This clonotype was seen more than once but under ten times. The V gene is TRBV5-1, the J gene TRBJ2-5, with D unresolved. The CDR3 has 12 amino acids. Per the germline V gene, CDR1 is SGHRS and CDR2 is YFSETQ. With 0 bases removed from V and 7 bases from J, the gap between germline ends came to 7 bases. CDR3 nucleotide sequence: TGCGCCAGCAGCTTGGACTTCAGGACCCAGTACTTC. Protein: CASSLDFRTQYF.

The chain employs TRBV11-2 and TRBJ2-7; the D gene is possibly TRBD2 (6 bases). The germline V and J ends were trimmed by 0 bases and 4 bases, with 10 bases remaining between them. The CDR3 is 14 residues long. Germline CDR1 reads SGHAT; CDR2 reads FQNNGV. The CDR3 loop is CASSLDGGLYEQYF. The CDR3 nucleotides are TGTGCCAGCAGCTTAGACGGGGGACTTTACGAGCAGTACTTC.

The V and J genes are TRBV27 and TRBJ2-7; TRBD1 aligns across 7 bases. This CDR3 contains 17 residues. With V trimmed by 7 bases and J by 0 bases, 15 bases remained unmatched. The germline CDR1 and CDR2 sequences are MNHEY and SMNVEV (reference sequence). This CDR3 reads CASTRGVGQASSYEQYF. The CDR3 DNA reads TGTGCCAGCACCCGAGGGGTCGGACAGGCCAGCTCCTACGAGCAGTACTTC.

This clonotype was detected ten times or more. The chain has TRBV19 and TRBJ1-2; 7 bases line up with TRBD1. This CDR3 comprises 10 residues. Germline assignment: CDR1 LNHDA and CDR2 SQIVND (reference sequence). The trim removed 9 bases at V and 8 bases at J, leaving 3 bases unmatched. The CDR3 loop reads CARDREGYTF. CDR3 nucleotide sequence: TGTGCCAGAGACAGGGAAGGCTACACCTTC.

In its sample, this clonotype was seen many times. The chain joins TRBV20-1 to TRBJ1-4, with no clear D. Trimming took off 0 bases at V and 5 bases at J, with 10 bases between the two ends. Per the germline V gene, CDR1 is DFQATT and CDR2 is SNEGSKA (reference sequence). The CDR3 extends over 14 amino acids. CDR3 loop: CSARDGGLNEKLFF. For the CDR3, the DNA is TGCAGTGCTAGAGATGGAGGGCTCAATGAAAAACTGTTTTTT.

This clonotype was observed a few times. This chain links TRBV5-4 with TRBJ2-7; D gene uncertain. Germline values: CDR1 SGHNT, CDR2 YYREEE (reference sequence). V gave up 1 base and J gave up 3 bases, with 8 bases separating them. This CDR3 comprises 13 residues. CDR3: CASSLKGFYEQYF. The CDR3 DNA reads TGTGCCAGCAGCTTGAAAGGGTTCTACGAGCAGTACTTC.

J is TRBJ2-3 and V is TRBV7-2, with D unresolved. Germline CDR1 is SGHTA and CDR2 is FQGNSA. Deletions cut 5 bases from V and 0 bases from J, with 15 bases between. The CDR3 contains 16 residues. The CDR3 region is CASSPSEIASTDTQYF. DNA of the CDR3: TGTGCCAGCAGCCCTAGTGAGATTGCTAGCACAGATACGCAGTATTTT.

This clonotype was seen only a few times. The chain's CDR3 is CASRGQVGLSGELFF. The DNA for the CDR3 is TGTGCCAGCAGGGGACAGGTTGGGCTATCCGGGGAGCTGTTTTTT. This chain uses TRBV12-3 or TRBV12-4 with TRBJ2-2, with 8 positions matching TRBD1. The J segment lost 6 bases and the V segment lost 6 bases, leaving 9 bases of the junction unmatched. The CDR3 sequence is 15 residues long.

This clonotype was recorded at least ten times. This chain connects TRBV5-6 to TRBJ1-1, with TRBD1 as a possible D gene (5 bases). The ends were cut back, 1 base at V and 8 bases at J, with 12 bases in the middle. The CDR3 has 13 amino acids. Per germline, CDR1 SGHDT and CDR2 YYEEEE. The CDR3, as DNA: TGTGCCAGCAGCTTGTTCGGCGGGGCCGAAGCTTTCTTT. Its translation: CASSLFGGAEAFF. Full variable domain (remainder filled in from reference TRBV5-6 and TRBJ1-1): DAGVTQSPTHLIKTRGQQVTLRCSPKSGHDTVSWYQQALGQGPQFIFQYYEEEERQRGNFPDRFSGHQFPNYSSELNVNALLLGDSALYLCASSLFGGAEAFFGQGTRLTVV.

The chain is built from TRBV7-9 and TRBJ1-5, with TRBD1 identical over 7 bases. The CDR3 loop spans 16 amino acids. Germline trimming cut 3 bases from V and 3 bases from J; bases unmatched to any gene: 8. Germline CDR1 and CDR2: SEHNR and FQNEAQ (reference sequence). CDR3 residues: CASSFERDSYNQPQHF. CDR3 DNA sequence: TGTGCCAGCAGCTTCGAACGGGACAGTTACAATCAGCCCCAGCATTTT. The full variable domain, in which reference TRBV7-9 and TRBJ1-5 provide the parts outside the CDR3, is DTGVSQNPRHKITKRGQNVTFRCDPISEHNRLYWYRQTLGQGPEFLTYFQNEAQLEKSRLLSDRFSAERPKGSFSTLEIQRTEQGDSAMYLCASSFERDSYNQPQHFGDGTRLSIL.

The chain employs TRBV7-2 and TRBJ1-1, with D possibly being TRBD1 (5 bases). Trimming took off 5 bases at V and 5 bases at J, with 12 bases between the two ends. Germline-derived CDR1 and CDR2 are SGHTA and FQGNSA. The CDR3 spans 13 residues. In DNA form, the CDR3 reads TGTGCCAGCAGCCGGGGCGGGGTGACTGAAGCTTTCTTT. It translates to CASSRGGVTEAFF.

The chain uses TRBV5-1 and TRBJ2-7; possibly TRBD2 for D (5 bases). Germline V gene lookup returns CDR1 SGHRS and CDR2 YFSETQ. The CDR3 is made up of 14 amino acids. V was pared by 2 bases and J by 3 bases, with 12 bases between. CDR3 amino acids: CASSFASGIYEQYF. DNA of the CDR3: TGCGCCAGCAGCTTTGCGTCGGGGATCTACGAGCAGTACTTC. Filled out from reference TRBV5-1 and TRBJ2-7, the complete variable domain reads KAGVTQTPRYLIKTRGQQVTLSCSPISGHRSVSWYQQTPGQGLQFLFEYFSETQRNKGNFPGRFSGRQFSNSRSEMNVSTLELGDSALYLCASSFASGIYEQYFGPGTRLTVT.

The V and J genes are TRBV19 and TRBJ1-5, with D perhaps matching TRBD1 (5 bases). This CDR3 region has 17 residues. From germline, CDR1 is LNHDA and CDR2 SQIVND (reference sequence). V dropped 5 bases and J dropped 5 bases, with 22 bases sitting between them. Here the CDR3 reads CASSPGQGSGRDQPQHF. In DNA form, the CDR3 reads TGTGCCAGTAGTCCCGGGCAGGGAAGCGGAAGGGATCAGCCCCAGCATTTT.

This clonotype was observed at least ten times. The V and J genes are TRBV20-1 and TRBJ1-1; 7 bases align to TRBD1. The germline V gene has CDR1 DFQATT and CDR2 SNEGSKA (reference sequence). The CDR3 loop spans 15 amino acids. J gave up 4 bases and V 3 bases, and 11 bases lay outside the gene matches. This chain's CDR3 is CSARRRGLMGTEAFF. DNA for the CDR3: TGCAGTGCTAGGAGGAGGGGGCTGATGGGCACTGAAGCTTTCTTT.